These T cell receptor beta chains were read from a single sample in a study of shared clonotypes between healthy human individuals. The method was immunoSEQ multiplex PCR; TCRdb's version includes in-frame clones alone and lacks a portion of them. Here the sample spans under 700,000 clones, approximately 95% being singletons. The sequenced material came from naive CD8+ T cells sorted from blood. Every receptor here comes from a woman aged 25-40 years in good health. The CDR3 runs from the conserved cysteine through the conserved F or W. Size values are once, few and many counts, or a class for expanded clones, and some rows have none.

v_call	j_call	clone_size	cdr3_aa
TRBV7-2	TRBJ1-1	.	CASSPGGTGYTEAFF
TRBV19	TRBJ1-5	once	CASSILTQPQHF
TRBV30	TRBJ2-7	.	CAWISGLAGATYF
TRBV4-1	TRBJ2-1	.	CASSLSDTSSYNEQFF
TRBV15	TRBJ2-1	.	CATSPRLAGSLGNEQFF
TRBV19	TRBJ2-3	.	CASSAGTSGITDTQYF
TRBV19	TRBJ1-5	.	CASSIDFQGGSQPQHF
TRBV9	TRBJ2-3	.	CASSVVSTDTQYF
TRBV5-4	TRBJ1-6	.	CASSLAGAGGPRGLHF
TRBV6-1	TRBJ2-7	.	CASSEALRELHEQYF
TRBV2	TRBJ2-1	.	CASRDNEQFF
TRBV28	TRBJ2-2	.	CASRGSNTGELFF
TRBV27	TRBJ2-7	.	CASSLSAGSGRYYEQYF
TRBV29-1	TRBJ2-7	.	CSVEGLGSSEQYF
TRBV27	TRBJ2-1	.	CASWEEYNEQFF
TRBV7-2	TRBJ1-2	.	CASSLPGFNYGYTF
TRBV7-9	TRBJ2-7	.	CASSAQGRVYEQYF
TRBV13	TRBJ1-1	.	CASSQGQVNTEAFF
TRBV29-1	TRBJ2-7	.	CSAKDRGLSEQYF
TRBV7-7	TRBJ1-3	once	CASSLPGARGNTIYF
TRBV7-8	TRBJ1-5	.	CASSLDHTNQPQHF
TRBV7-8	TRBJ2-1	.	CASSFSSREDNEQFF
TRBV12-5	TRBJ2-1	.	CASGTQRLLLYNEQFF
TRBV2	TRBJ2-7	.	CASSAFSSYEQYF
TRBV28	TRBJ2-3	.	CASSSPPSMGTQYF
TRBV6-5	TRBJ1-1	.	CASSYTGPNTEAFF
TRBV4-2	TRBJ2-3	.	CASSPLYTDTQYF
TRBV4-1	TRBJ2-5	.	CASSQRTGGGETQYF
TRBV2	TRBJ2-7	.	CASSDPVSSPYEQYF
TRBV6-4	TRBJ2-3	.	CASSRLSTDTQYF
TRBV7-9	TRBJ1-1	.	CASSILAGATEAFF
TRBV9	TRBJ1-3	.	CASSVGGATGNTIYF
TRBV6-4	TRBJ2-1	.	CASSDSGLAGYNEQFF
TRBV21-1	TRBJ2-5	.	CASSERDQETQYF
TRBV6-5	TRBJ2-7	.	CASSYALGSENYEQYF
TRBV5-6	TRBJ1-2	.	CASRPGPNYGYTF
TRBV9	TRBJ2-3	.	CASSPGTSGITDTQYF
TRBV28	TRBJ2-7	.	CASSFRRDPYEQYF
TRBV29-1	.	.	CSGAGTSGSYEQYF
TRBV27	TRBJ2-1	.	CASSAGASSYNEQFF
TRBV6-5	TRBJ2-1	.	CASSYGIVYNEQFF
TRBV6-6	TRBJ2-7	.	CASRGLADHYEQYF